Listed below are T cell receptor beta chains from one sample, sequenced in a study of T cells in Graves' hyperthyroidism and ophthalmopathy. TCRdb recomputed calls from the multiplex PCR reads with MiXCR, one row per CDR3 protein. The repertoire holds roughly 570,000 distinct CDR3 sequences, roughly 50% seen once, with under 20% in the top ten. Sequenced: peripheral blood or thyroid tissue (not recorded which). The receptors come from an adult woman with Graves' disease, either hyperthyroidism or ophthalmopathy (not recorded which). CDR3s leave out the opening cysteine and the closing phenylalanine or tryptophan. The order of the fields is CDR3 protein, V gene.

ASSLRGGRYEQY TRBV7-3
ASSPPRSQETQY TRBV28
SVEKRQRNTEAF TRBV29-1
ASRSDRGPAYEQY TRBV5-4
ASSPDGGANVLT TRBV7-9
ASRELGGMDEQY TRBV11-2
ASSARGGSGNQPQH TRBV19
ASSLRSRDEAF TRBV7-3
ASSLRTPWVGYT TRBV7-8
ASSFSGATAETQH TRBV7-9
ASRLGAEGTEAF TRBV2
ASSFGLNTEAF TRBV5-1
ATRGQVYEQY TRBV19
SLEAGSGYEQY TRBV29-1
ASSGSGPYGYT TRBV6-6
ASDRDTDFPQH TRBV2
ASSEQGGQPQH TRBV2
ASSQVLTRYSGNTIY TRBV4-1
SATTALGYTEAF TRBV20-1
ASSLGLSGVLANYGYT TRBV7-9